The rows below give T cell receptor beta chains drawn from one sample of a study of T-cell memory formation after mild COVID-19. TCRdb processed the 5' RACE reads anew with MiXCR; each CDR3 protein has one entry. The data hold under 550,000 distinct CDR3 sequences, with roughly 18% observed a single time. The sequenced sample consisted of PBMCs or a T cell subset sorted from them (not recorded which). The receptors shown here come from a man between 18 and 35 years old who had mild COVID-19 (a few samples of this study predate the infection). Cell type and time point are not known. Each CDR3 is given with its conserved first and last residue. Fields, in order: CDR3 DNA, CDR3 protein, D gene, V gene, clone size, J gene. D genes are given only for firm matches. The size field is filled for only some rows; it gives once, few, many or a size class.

CDR3 DNA: TGTGCCAGCTCAGAAACACGTTGGCAAGAGACCCAGTACTTC
CDR3 protein: CASSETRWQETQYF
D gene: .
V gene: TRBV18
clone size: .
J gene: TRBJ2-5

CDR3 DNA: TGTGCCAGCAGTGAAAGGCCCTACGGTACTTGGACCCAGTACTTC
CDR3 protein: CASSERPYGTWTQYF
D gene: .
V gene: TRBV25-1
clone size: .
J gene: TRBJ2-5

CDR3 DNA: TGTGCCAGTAGTGATACAGGGCATGGGTTGATCAGCCCCCAGCATTTT
CDR3 protein: CASSDTGHGLISPQHF
D gene: .
V gene: TRBV19
clone size: few
J gene: TRBJ1-5

CDR3 DNA: TGTGCCAGCAGTGATGGGCCAGGGGTGTTATTGGGAATATTAGGGGAGACCCAGTACTTC
CDR3 protein: CASSDGPGVLLGILGETQYF
D gene: .
V gene: TRBV2
clone size: .
J gene: TRBJ2-5

CDR3 DNA: TGCAGTGCTAGAGTTCTATCGCAGGTCCCAGATACGCAGTATTTT
CDR3 protein: CSARVLSQVPDTQYF
D gene: .
V gene: TRBV20-1
clone size: few
J gene: TRBJ2-3

CDR3 DNA: TGTGCCAGCAGCCAAGAGAGGGCCCCCGGAAACACCATATATTTT
CDR3 protein: CASSQERAPGNTIYF
D gene: .
V gene: TRBV4-2
clone size: .
J gene: TRBJ1-3

CDR3 DNA: TGTGCCAGCAGCTCTGCCCTACGACAGGGGGAAAATCAGCCCCAGCATTTT
CDR3 protein: CASSSALRQGENQPQHF
D gene: TRBD1
V gene: TRBV11-3
clone size: .
J gene: TRBJ1-5

CDR3 DNA: TGTGCCAGCAGCGGGCCGGGACAGGCTCTGGACACTGAAGCTTTCTTT
CDR3 protein: CASSGPGQALDTEAFF
D gene: TRBD1
V gene: TRBV7-6
clone size: .
J gene: TRBJ1-1

CDR3 DNA: TGTGCCTCGATTAGGGCAGGCTCCTACGAGCAGTACTTC
CDR3 protein: CASIRAGSYEQYF
D gene: .
V gene: TRBV6-5
clone size: .
J gene: TRBJ2-7

CDR3 DNA: TGTGCCAGCAACGATAAAGCGGGGGAGCTGTTTTTT
CDR3 protein: CASNDKAGELFF
D gene: .
V gene: TRBV7-3
clone size: few
J gene: TRBJ2-2